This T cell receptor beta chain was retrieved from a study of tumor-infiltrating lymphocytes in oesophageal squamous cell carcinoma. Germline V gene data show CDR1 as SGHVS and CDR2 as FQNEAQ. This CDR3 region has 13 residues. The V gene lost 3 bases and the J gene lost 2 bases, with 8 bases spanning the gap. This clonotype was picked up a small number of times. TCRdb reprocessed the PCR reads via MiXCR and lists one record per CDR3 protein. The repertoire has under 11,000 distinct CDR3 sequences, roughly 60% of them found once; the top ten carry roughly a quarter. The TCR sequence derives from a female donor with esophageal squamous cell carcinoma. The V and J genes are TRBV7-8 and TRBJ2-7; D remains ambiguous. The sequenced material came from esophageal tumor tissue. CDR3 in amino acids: CASSFDDTYEQYF. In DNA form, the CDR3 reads TGTGCCAGCAGCTTCGACGACACCTACGAGCAGTACTTC.